The T cell receptor beta chain described here comes from a study of control samples from healthy donors and cancer patients. Some clones are missing from TCRdb's copy, which holds only in-frame ones; the method was immunoSEQ multiplex PCR. The table has approximately 80,000 clones, about 88% seen once. The CDR3 runs to 15 residues. Germline loops: CDR1 SGHNT, CDR2 YYREEE (reference sequence). V was pared by 4 bases and J by 7 bases, with 21 bases between. This TCR came from a woman between 50 and 59 years old in good health. V gene TRBV5-4 combines with J gene TRBJ2-7, with D possibly TRBD1 on 6 matching bases. Input material: blood. CDR3 sequence reads: CASSRDTPRSDEQYF. CDR3 nucleotides: TGTGCCAGCAGCAGGGACACCCCGCGCAGTGATGAGCAGTACTTC.